Described below is a single T cell receptor (beta chain) sequence and its context. The data stem from a study of control samples from healthy donors and cancer patients. The data were produced by immunoSEQ multiplex PCR, yet TCRdb's version contains in-frame clones alone and is incomplete. The sample includes about 84,000 clones, 91% of them seen just once. The germline CDR1 and CDR2 sequences are LNHNV and YYDKDF (reference sequence). The V end lost 0 bases, the J end lost 5 bases, and 11 bases lay between the germline ends. CDR3 length equals 15 residues. The sample was blood. The V gene is TRBV15, the J gene TRBJ2-1; tentative D call: TRBD2 (6 bases). The sequence derives from a man aged 50 to 59 in good health. CDR3: CATSRDGGTNNEQFF. In DNA, the CDR3 is TGTGCCACCAGCAGAGATGGGGGGACGAACAATGAGCAGTTCTTC.